What follows are 22 T cell receptor beta chains derived from one specimen sequenced in a study of T cell repertoires in cytomegalovirus infection. These receptors have no known antigen. TCRdb independently ran MiXCR on the reads; one entry per CDR3 protein. The sample consists of approximately 300,000 distinct CDR3 sequences, approximately 25% of them appearing once. This specimen consisted of cultured PBMCs, obtained from culture after CMV antigen stimulation. The receptors stem from a human donor in good health (CMV status not recorded). Some clones in this sample may be carry-over from other donors' samples.

The CDR3 coding sequence is TGTGCCAGCAGCGTAGCCGGGAGAGTGGATACGCAGTATTTT. Encoded protein: CASSVAGRVDTQYF. This chain connects TRBV9 to TRBJ2-3, with D possibly being TRBD2 (6 bases). CDR3 length: 14 amino acids. Between the trimmed V and J ends, which lost 0 bases and 6 bases, there was a span of 11 bases. Germline V gene sequence: CDR1 SGDLS, CDR2 YYNGEE.

This clonotype was seen a handful of times. This sequence joins TRBV24-1 and TRBJ2-5; TRBD2 agrees at 10 bases. CDR1 is KGHDR and CDR2 is SFDVKD in the germline V gene. There are 15 residues in the CDR3. J was trimmed by 6 bases and V by 4 bases; bases with no gene match: 7. CDR3 loop: CATSDPLAGVQTQYF. Written as DNA, the CDR3 is TGTGCCACCAGTGACCCCCTAGCGGGAGTGCAGACCCAGTACTTC.

This rearrangement joins TRBV9 to TRBJ2-7; D is ambiguous. The germline V gene encodes CDR1 SGDLS and CDR2 YYNGEE. Trimming removed 6 bases at V and 4 bases at J, with 17 bases between. The CDR3 totals 14 residues. The CDR3 region has the DNA TGTGCCAGCACTCACATACACCTGGGGTACGAGCAGTACGTC. Protein product: CASTHIHLGYEQYV.

This clonotype was found a few times. The chain employs TRBV27 and TRBJ2-1; D call uncertain. The CDR3 spans 13 residues. With 5 bases removed from V and 9 bases from J, the gap between germline ends came to 14 bases. The germline CDR1 and CDR2 sequences are MNHEY and SMNVEV (reference sequence). Written as DNA, the CDR3 is TGTGCCAGCAGTCGCCCCTCCGGTGGTGAGCAGTTCTTC. It translates to CASSRPSGGEQFF.

This clonotype has at least ten counts. The CDR3 sequence: CASSLVDWGQGLSGELFF. In nucleotides, the CDR3 is TGTGCCAGCAGCTTAGTGGATTGGGGACAGGGTCTTTCAGGGGAGCTGTTTTTT. J is TRBJ2-2 and V is TRBV7-2; 9 bases agree with TRBD1. V trimming: 1 base; J trimming: 8 bases; junction bases outside the gene matches: 14. The length of the CDR3 is 18 residues. Germline V lookup: CDR1 SGHTA, CDR2 FQGNSA.

This chain joins TRBV2 and TRBJ2-2, with D possibly being TRBD1 or TRBD2 (5 bases each). The CDR3 is made up of 15 amino acids. Germline lookup yields CDR1 SNHLY and CDR2 FYNNEI. V lost 6 bases and J lost 4, with 15 bases in between. The CDR3 DNA reads as TGTGCCAGCAGACGGGAAGGGGTAGGCACCGGGGAGCTGTTTTTT. Amino acids: CASRREGVGTGELFF.

CDR3 nucleotide sequence: TGTGCCAGCAGTAACGGACTAGCGGGAGGTTACGAGCAGTACGTC. It yields the protein CASSNGLAGGYEQYV. The rearrangement uses TRBV6-2 or TRBV6-3 and TRBJ2-7; 14 nucleotides align to TRBD2. There are 15 residues in the CDR3. Germline values: CDR1 MNHEY, CDR2 SVGEGT. V gave up 5 bases and J gave up 4 bases; unmatched junction bases: 4.

This clonotype came up many times. The V gene is TRBV7-2, the J gene TRBJ2-2; D gene uncertain. Germline V gives CDR1 SGHTA, CDR2 FQGNSA. The CDR3 spans 14 residues. V was trimmed by 1 base and J by 1 base, leaving 4 bases between them. The CDR3 protein is CASSLGRNTGELFF. The CDR3 DNA is TGTGCCAGCAGCTTAGGACGGAACACCGGGGAGCTGTTTTTT.

The chain links TRBV19 to TRBJ1-5, with 9 bases that match TRBD1. The V gene end was trimmed by 6 bases and the J gene end by 6 bases; junction bases not matched to a gene: 12. Germline CDR1 LNHDA, CDR2 SQIVND (reference sequence). The CDR3 totals 16 residues. DNA of the CDR3: TGTGCCAGTAGCCGAGCCGGGACAGGGCGGTTTCAGCCCCAGCATTTT. Protein sequence: CASSRAGTGRFQPQHF.

The rearrangement joins TRBV15 to TRBJ2-7; D tentatively reads TRBD1 or TRBD2 (5 bases each). There are 16 residues in the CDR3. Looked up from germline, CDR1 is LNHNV and CDR2 is YYDKDF (reference sequence). V lost 10 bases and J 4 bases, leaving 26 bases between the germline ends. This chain's CDR3 is CANGIPGTYFSYEQYV. CDR3 in DNA: TGTGCCAATGGGATCCCCGGGACCTACTTCTCTTACGAGCAGTACGTC.

This clonotype occurred a few times. The chain carries TRBV6-6 and TRBJ2-1; TRBD2 aligns across 15 bases. With 6 bases clipped from V and 0 bases from J, the junction kept 6 bases outside the gene matches. In germline, CDR1 is MNHNY, CDR2 SVGAGI (reference sequence). The CDR3 loop spans 18 amino acids. Written as DNA, the CDR3 is TGTGCCAGCAGCCTGGGACTAGCGGGGGGCAGCTCCTACAATGAGCAGTTCTTC. Its protein product is CASSLGLAGGSSYNEQFF.

The chain employs TRBV29-1 and TRBJ1-1; a weak D match, TRBD1 (5 bases). The length of the CDR3 is 14 residues. The V end lost 4 bases, the J end lost 6 bases, and 18 bases lay between the germline ends. CDR1 and CDR2 from the germline V gene are SQVTM and ANQGSEA. CDR3 in amino acids: CSVAPGTVGAEAFF. The CDR3 DNA follows: TGCAGCGTTGCCCCAGGGACCGTGGGAGCTGAAGCTTTCTTT. The full variable domain, rest sourced from reference TRBV29-1 and TRBJ1-1, is SAVISQKPSRDICQRGTSLTIQCQVDSQVTMMFWYRQQPGQSLTLIATANQGSEATYESGFVIDKFPISRPNLTFSTLTVSNMSPEDSSIYLCSVAPGTVGAEAFFGQGTRLTVV.

This clonotype was detected a few times. The rearrangement joins TRBV19 to TRBJ1-6, with D maybe TRBD1 (6 bases). V was clipped by 7 bases and J by 6 bases, with 19 bases between them. The CDR3 runs to 16 residues. Germline CDR1 reads LNHDA; CDR2 reads SQIVND (reference sequence). For the CDR3, the DNA is TGTGCCAGTAACCGGCCTACTGGACAGTTTAATTCACCCCTCCACTTT. Protein product: CASNRPTGQFNSPLHF.

V usage is TRBV24-1 and J usage is TRBJ2-1; D is perhaps TRBD2 (5 bases). Trimming removed 4 bases at V and 15 bases at J, with 24 bases between. CDR1 and CDR2 from the germline V gene are KGHDR and SFDVKD. The length of the CDR3 is 15 residues. The chain's CDR3 is CATSDSSGRGVTTFF. The CDR3 coding sequence is TGTGCCACCAGTGACTCAAGCGGTCGTGGGGTAACCACGTTCTTC.

This clonotype was found many times. The chain couples TRBV7-8 to TRBJ1-2, with unresolved D. The CDR3 spans 14 residues. V lost 1 base, J lost 4 bases, and 10 bases lay in between. In germline, CDR1 is SGHVS, CDR2 FQNEAQ. The CDR3, as DNA: TGTGCCAGCAGCTTAGGAGGGTTAGGCTATGGCTACACCTTC. It is translated as CASSLGGLGYGYTF.

The chain employs TRBV15 and TRBJ2-3, with 9 bases aligning to TRBD1. CDR1 is LNHNV and CDR2 is YYDKDF in the germline V gene (reference sequence). Trimming removed 5 bases from V and 12 bases from J; junction bases left unmatched: 15. The CDR3 spans 15 residues. The CDR3 loop is CATSGTGTGRYYQYF. The CDR3 DNA sequence: TGTGCCACCAGCGGAACCGGGACAGGGCGGTATTACCAGTATTTT.

Note on this clonotype: Being one base from a much bigger clone, this may be a read error. The J gene is TRBJ2-1, the V gene TRBV7-2, with D perhaps TRBD2 (6 bases). Germline values: CDR1 SGHTA, CDR2 FQGNSA. V was cut by 5 bases and J by 14 bases, with 13 bases left in between. The CDR3 is made up of 11 amino acids. This CDR3 reads CASSRGGQEFF. Written as DNA, the CDR3 is TGTGCCAGCAGCCGGGGAGGTCAGGAGTTCTTC.

The chain combines TRBV20-1 with TRBJ2-1; D gene ambiguous. V lost 3 bases to trimming and J lost 7 bases, with 13 bases between them. From germline, CDR1 is DFQATT and CDR2 SNEGSKA (reference sequence). The CDR3 has 13 amino acids. In DNA form, the CDR3 reads TGCAGTGCTAGCCTACAAGTGCAGAATGAGCAGTTCTTC. Translation gives CSASLQVQNEQFF.

Ten or more counts support this clonotype. The chain employs TRBV19 and TRBJ1-2; possible D gene TRBD1, 6 bases. Trimming removed 7 bases from V and 4 bases from J, with 13 bases in between. The CDR3 totals 13 residues. Germline assignment: CDR1 LNHDA and CDR2 SQIVND (reference sequence). CDR3 in amino acids: CASTRGGLYGYTF. DNA for the CDR3: TGTGCCAGTACCCGGGGGGGCCTCTATGGCTACACCTTC.

This chain links TRBV18 with TRBJ2-4; D is ambiguous. The V and J ends lost 2 bases and 5 bases respectively, with 13 bases between them. The CDR3 covers 15 residues. Germline assignment: CDR1 KGHSH and CDR2 LQKENI. The CDR3 is CASSPSASRENIQYF. CDR3 DNA: TGTGCCAGCTCACCATCGGCTTCAAGAGAAAACATTCAGTACTTC.

This clonotype was detected only a few times. The rearrangement joins TRBV12-3 or TRBV12-4 to TRBJ1-1, with D possibly matching TRBD1 (5 bases). With 1 base removed from V and 0 bases from J, the gap between germline ends came to 18 bases. CDR3 length: 18 amino acids. The CDR3 coding sequence is TGTGCCAGCAGTTTAGGGAGGAGGGGAATTCAACTGAACACTGAAGCTTTCTTT. Amino acids: CASSLGRRGIQLNTEAFF.

This clonotype was picked up a small number of times. The rearrangement links TRBV4-1 to TRBJ2-1; TRBD2 matches at 8 bases. Germline-derived CDR1 and CDR2 are MGHRA and YSYEKL. V lost 3 bases to trimming and J lost 8 bases; unmatched junction nucleotides: 6. The CDR3 totals 14 residues. CDR3: CASSHGPTSDEQFF. The CDR3 coding sequence is TGCGCCAGCAGCCATGGACCGACTAGCGATGAGCAGTTCTTC.